Following are 29 T cell receptor beta chains from one sample sequenced in a study of post-analysis software for immune sequencing data. Findings and limits, study-wide: Among 4 or 5 TRBV segments more frequent in patients than controls were TRBV5-6, TRBV5-1 and TRBV20-1.

Their antigen targets remain unknown. cDNA libraries of TCR beta carried unique molecular identifiers. Via MiXCR, TCRdb re-called the PCR reads, giving one row per CDR3 protein. This repertoire shows some 890,000 distinct CDR3 sequences, approximately 57% found once; its top ten account for 4% to 5.5%. Source material: blood. The receptors were sampled from a girl aged 10 to 17 with multiple sclerosis.

The rearrangement joins TRBV6-6 to TRBJ2-4; 10 bases align to TRBD1. The end of the DNA fits TRBJ2-7 better, so the J call may be wrong. This CDR3 comprises 15 residues. Germline V gives CDR1 MNHNY, CDR2 SVGAGI (reference sequence). The CDR3: CASSQRGTGDYEQYF. CDR3 in DNA: TGTGCCAGCAGCCAACGAGGGACAGGGGATTACGAGCAGTACTTC.

The chain recombines TRBV5-6 with TRBJ2-7; 8 bases map to TRBD1. CDR3 length equals 16 residues. Per germline, CDR1 SGHDT and CDR2 YYEEEE. The junction had 7 bases not matched to a gene; V was cut back by 0 bases and J by 2 bases. CDR3 DNA: TGTGCCAGCAGCTTGGACGGCAGGGGGCGCCCCTACGAGCAGTACTTC. Residues: CASSLDGRGRPYEQYF. Complete variable domain (other parts from reference TRBV5-6 and TRBJ2-7): DAGVTQSPTHLIKTRGQQVTLRCSPKSGHDTVSWYQQALGQGPQFIFQYYEEEERQRGNFPDRFSGHQFPNYSSELNVNALLLGDSALYLCASSLDGRGRPYEQYFGPGTRLTVT.

This clonotype was found once. This chain uses TRBV3-1 with TRBJ2-1, with 9 bases that match TRBD1. The length of the CDR3 is 12 residues. V lost 7 bases and J lost 8; bases outside the gene matches: 3. Germline loops: CDR1 LGHDT, CDR2 YNNKEL (reference sequence). The CDR3 nucleotides are TGTGCCAGCACCACAGGGGGCTATGAGCAGTTCTTC. It codes for CASTTGGYEQFF.

This clonotype was counted between two and nine times. The chain links TRBV11-2 to TRBJ2-1, with a possible D match to TRBD2 (5 bases). Trimming stripped 4 bases from V and 4 bases from J, with 17 bases between. CDR3 length: 16 amino acids. Germline-derived CDR1 and CDR2 are SGHAT and FQNNGV. This CDR3 reads CASSSHRTSGYNEQFF. The CDR3 coding sequence is TGTGCCAGCAGCTCACACCGCACGTCGGGATACAATGAGCAGTTCTTC. Based on the CDR3 plus reference TRBV11-2 and TRBJ2-1, the full variable domain is EAGVAQSPRYKIIEKRQSVAFWCNPISGHATLYWYQQILGQGPKLLIQFQNNGVVDDSQLPKDRFSAERLKGVDSTLKIQPAKLEDSAVYLCASSSHRTSGYNEQFFGPGTRLTVL.

The chain couples TRBV10-2 to TRBJ2-7; D perhaps matches TRBD2 (5 bases). With 0 bases removed from V and 7 bases from J, the gap between germline ends came to 10 bases. CDR3 length equals 13 residues. Germline loops: CDR1 WSHSY, CDR2 SAAADI. The CDR3 region has the DNA TGCGCCAGCAGTGAGTCTTCGCGCGGGGAGCAGTACTTC. Amino acid sequence: CASSESSRGEQYF.

The J gene is TRBJ2-5, the V gene TRBV6-2 or TRBV6-3, with no clear D. Trimming cost V 5 bases and J 0 bases, with 16 bases left between them. CDR1 MNHEY and CDR2 SVGEGT come from the germline V gene. This CDR3 has 16 amino acids. The CDR3 sequence: CASSTLGVWYQETQYF. The CDR3 DNA reads TGTGCCAGCAGTACCCTAGGTGTGTGGTACCAAGAGACCCAGTACTTC.

V and J are TRBV10-3 and TRBJ2-1, with D perhaps assigned TRBD1 or TRBD2 (5 bases each). The length of the CDR3 is 18 residues. V lost 3 bases and J 0 bases, leaving 18 bases between the germline ends. Germline V gene sequence: CDR1 ENHRY, CDR2 SYGVKD. CDR3 residues: CAISDPGGTVSSYNEQFF. Here the CDR3 DNA reads TGTGCCATCAGTGACCCTGGGGGTACGGTGAGCTCCTACAATGAGCAGTTCTTC.

The rearrangement links TRBV5-1 to TRBJ2-7, with 10 positions matching TRBD2. The last part of the DNA fits TRBJ2-5 better; the J call may be wrong. CDR1 and CDR2 from the germline V gene are SGHRS and YFSETQ. The CDR3 is made up of 13 amino acids. In nucleotides, the CDR3 is TGCGCCAGCAGGAGCGGGAGGGGAGAGACCCAGTACTTC. This translates into CASRSGRGETQYF.

The table lists this clonotype with a few counts. CDR3: CASSPGLSVEQYF. DNA of the CDR3: TGCGCCAGCAGCCCGGGACTTTCCGTGGAGCAGTACTTC. V is TRBV4-1 and J is TRBJ2-7; TRBD2 might be the D (6 bases). The V end lost 4 bases, the J end lost 7 bases, and 14 bases lay between the germline ends. This CDR3 is built from 13 residues. Germline V CDR1 and CDR2: MGHRA, YSYEKL.

The chain recombines TRBV9 with TRBJ2-7, with D possibly matching TRBD1 (6 bases). The CDR3 runs to 15 residues. Per the germline V gene, CDR1 is SGDLS and CDR2 is YYNGEE. Trimming removed 4 bases at V and 7 bases at J, with 21 bases between. The CDR3 loop is CASSYSANPTGEQYF. The DNA of the CDR3 is TGTGCCAGCAGCTATTCGGCAAACCCCACAGGGGAGCAGTACTTC.

The rearrangement links TRBV30 to TRBJ2-7, with D maybe TRBD2 (5 bases). Trimming removed 5 bases at V and 0 bases at J, with 8 bases between. The CDR3 spans 12 residues. The germline V gene encodes CDR1 GTSNPN and CDR2 SVGIG (reference sequence). The CDR3 region is CAWRRDSYEQYF. The CDR3 DNA follows: TGTGCCTGGCGCCGGGACTCCTACGAGCAGTACTTC.

This clonotype appeared a few times. The chain employs TRBV7-2 and TRBJ2-5; D might be TRBD1 (5 bases). The CDR3 contains 15 residues. V shed 5 bases and J shed 0 bases, with 13 bases lying between them. Germline assignment: CDR1 SGHTA and CDR2 FQGNSA. The DNA for the CDR3 is TGTGCCAGCAGCACCCGACGGACATACCAAGAGACCCAGTACTTC. Encoded protein: CASSTRRTYQETQYF.

This clonotype was detected once. This chain links TRBV13 with TRBJ2-3; 15 nucleotides agree with TRBD2. V gave up 5 bases and J gave up 4 bases; unmatched junction bases: 4. The CDR3 consists of 16 residues. Germline-derived CDR1 and CDR2 are PRHDT and FYEKMQ (reference sequence). The CDR3 spells CASSTRTSGRADTQYF. The CDR3 DNA sequence: TGTGCCAGCAGCACCAGGACTAGCGGGAGGGCAGATACGCAGTATTTT.

The chain links TRBV10-3 to TRBJ2-7; D gene unclear. CDR1 is ENHRY, CDR2 SYGVKD, per germline. The length of the CDR3 is 13 residues. V was clipped by 2 bases and J by 3 bases, with 8 bases between them. This CDR3 reads CAISEEPGYEQYF. CDR3 nucleotides: TGTGCCATCAGTGAGGAGCCGGGCTACGAGCAGTACTTC.

To note about this clonotype: A read error is possible here, since a much larger clone lies one base away. The chain has TRBV25-1 and TRBJ2-3, with TRBD1 as a possible D gene (6 bases). This CDR3 contains 15 residues. Germline-derived CDR1 and CDR2 are MGHDK and SYGVNS. The CDR3 spells CVSSETGLRGDTQYF. CDR3 coding DNA: TGTGTCAGCAGTGAGACAGGACTTCGTGGAGATACGCAGTATTTT.

This chain joins TRBV15 and TRBJ1-1; no reliable D call. Germline CDR1 LNHNV, CDR2 YYDKDF (reference sequence). CDR3 length: 14 residues. Trimming removed 0 bases from V and 0 bases from J, with 5 bases in between. The CDR3 DNA reads as TGTGCCACCAGCAGAGATTCTGTGAACACTGAAGCTTTCTTT. This codes for CATSRDSVNTEAFF.

This clonotype appeared a few times. V usage is TRBV10-3 and J usage is TRBJ1-2; D is undetermined. This CDR3 is built from 13 residues. Germline-derived CDR1 and CDR2 are ENHRY and SYGVKD. V lost 2 bases, J lost 4 bases, and 8 bases lay in between. The CDR3 DNA follows: TGTGCCATCAGTGAGGTAGAGCCCTATGGCTACACCTTC. It translates to CAISEVEPYGYTF.

This clonotype was found once. The chain links TRBV10-3 to TRBJ2-5; D may match TRBD1 or TRBD2 (7 bases each). The CDR3 extends over 15 amino acids. In germline, CDR1 is ENHRY, CDR2 SYGVKD. The V gene lost 5 bases and the J gene lost 2 bases, with 15 bases spanning the gap. The CDR3 bases are TGTGCCATCAGTCGACGTCAGGGGGGGCAAGAGACCCAGTACTTC. This translates into CAISRRQGGQETQYF.

The chain uses TRBV6-1 and TRBJ2-1; 14 bases map to TRBD2. The J segment lost 9 bases and the V segment lost 6 bases, leaving 7 bases of the junction unmatched. CDR3 length: 15 amino acids. Germline CDR1 MNHNS, CDR2 SASEGT. The CDR3 protein is CASSAGTSGGGEQFF. DNA for the CDR3: TGTGCCAGCAGCGCCGGGACTAGCGGGGGTGGTGAGCAGTTCTTC.

V usage is TRBV5-1 and J usage is TRBJ2-1; 10 nucleotides line up with TRBD1. Germline CDR1 SGHRS, CDR2 YFSETQ. V was pared by 4 bases and J by 2 bases, with 3 bases of the junction left unmatched. The CDR3 runs 15 residues. The CDR3 DNA sequence: TGCGCCAGCAGCATTGGGACAGGGGCCTACAATGAGCAGTTCTTC. It is translated as CASSIGTGAYNEQFF.

This clonotype was found once. This chain uses TRBV6-1 with TRBJ2-1; a possible D gene is TRBD1 (6 bases). The DNA end lines up better with TRBJ2-7; the J call may be wrong. The germline CDR1 and CDR2 sequences are MNHNS and SASEGT. There are 14 residues in the CDR3. CDR3 bases: TGTGCCAGCAGTGGAGACAGGAGACTCTACGAGCAGTACTTC. Protein product: CASSGDRRLYEQYF.

The chain couples TRBV7-3 to TRBJ2-3, with 14 bases aligning to TRBD2. This CDR3 spans 16 amino acids. CDR1 is SGHTA and CDR2 is FQGTGA in the germline V gene. The V segment lost 5 bases and the J segment 4 bases; nucleotides outside the gene matches: 5. CDR3 sequence: CASSLRTSGRSDTQYF. Here the CDR3 DNA reads TGTGCCAGCAGCCTACGGACTAGCGGGAGGTCAGATACGCAGTATTTT.

Notes on this clonotype: One junction end does not reproduce the germline sequence, and a read error may be involved. The chain has TRBV5-1 and TRBJ2-3; D possibly corresponds to TRBD1 (6 bases). The CDR3 is 18 amino acids. Germline values: CDR1 SGHRS, CDR2 YFSETQ. CDR3 sequence reads: CASSQGSFTGPRADTQYF. For the CDR3, the DNA is TGCGCAAGCAGCCAAGGCTCCTTCACAGGGCCTAGGGCAGATACGCAGTATTTT.

Only a few counts were recorded for this clonotype. The V and J genes are TRBV5-1 and TRBJ2-7; possibly TRBD2 for D (6 bases). Germline V lookup: CDR1 SGHRS, CDR2 YFSETQ. The CDR3 covers 15 residues. Deletions cut 4 bases from V and 2 bases from J, with 16 bases between. The CDR3 coding sequence is TGCGCCAGCAGCCCCGAGGGACTTAGTACCTACGAGCAGTACTTC. Translated: CASSPEGLSTYEQYF.

The V call is TRBV20-1, the J call TRBJ1-5; D is possibly TRBD1 (5 bases). CDR1 DFQATT and CDR2 SNEGSKA come from the germline V gene (reference sequence). The CDR3 length is 13 residues. The germline V and J ends were trimmed by 3 bases and 10 bases, with 16 bases remaining between them. The CDR3 DNA is TGCAGTGCTAGTAGGGACCCACGATCCCCCCAGCATTTT. Translating gives CSASRDPRSPQHF.

The chain is built from TRBV6-5 and TRBJ2-4; perhaps TRBD2 as D (6 bases). V was clipped by 0 bases and J by 1 base, with 7 bases between them. The length of the CDR3 is 15 residues. Germline CDR1 MNHEY, CDR2 SVGAGI. Here the CDR3 reads CASSYSEGAKNIQYF. CDR3 in DNA: TGTGCCAGCAGTTACTCGGAGGGGGCCAAAAACATTCAGTACTTC.

The chain links TRBV5-1 to TRBJ2-1; 8 nucleotides line up with TRBD1. Germline V gene lookup returns CDR1 SGHRS and CDR2 YFSETQ. Unmatched junction bases numbered 17, after V lost 6 bases and J lost 6 bases. This CDR3 spans 17 amino acids. CDR3 protein: CASTIPRGQGTLNEQFF. The CDR3 region has the DNA TGCGCCAGCACCATTCCCCGTGGACAGGGTACCCTCAATGAGCAGTTCTTC.

The gene calls are TRBV20-1 and TRBJ2-1; 12 nucleotides match TRBD2. The CDR3 runs to 16 residues. Germline CDR1 is DFQATT and CDR2 is SNEGSKA (reference sequence). With V trimmed by 5 bases and J by 0 bases, 5 bases remained unmatched. The CDR3 loop is CSALAGGSSSYNEQFF. In DNA form, the CDR3 reads TGCAGTGCTCTAGCGGGAGGGTCCAGCTCCTACAATGAGCAGTTCTTC.

The chain is built from TRBV18 and TRBJ2-7, with D unresolved. Germline V lookup: CDR1 KGHSH, CDR2 LQKENI. Trimming removed 2 bases from V and 2 bases from J, with 10 bases in between. The CDR3 is 14 residues long. The DNA for the CDR3 is TGTGCCAGCTCACCATGGAAAGGCCCCTACGAGCAGTACTTC. Translating it yields CASSPWKGPYEQYF.